One sample yielded the 20 T cell receptor beta chains listed below, sequenced in a study of cytomegalovirus exposure and HLA in healthy donors. PCR involved 60 Vbeta and 13 Jbeta primers. Produced via immunoSEQ multiplex PCR; TCRdb's table is partial and in-frame only. This sample has around 140,000 clones, with roughly 70% found just once. Sequencing used PBMCs. These receptor sequences come from a man aged 25 to 40 in good health and CMV-seronegative.

This clone was counted only a few times. This chain uses TRBV7-2 with TRBJ1-2; no clear D gene. Looked up from germline, CDR1 is SGHTA and CDR2 is FQGNSA. The CDR3 runs 15 residues. Between the trimmed V and J ends, which lost 5 bases and 4 bases, there was a span of 17 bases. CDR3 sequence (DNA): TGTGCCAGCAGCCCCCACCCGGGGTCTGGCTATGGCTACACCTTC. It codes for CASSPHPGSGYGYTF.

The genes are TRBV5-4 and TRBJ2-2, with 7 bases matching TRBD1. Per germline, CDR1 SGHNT and CDR2 YYREEE (reference sequence). The CDR3 consists of 17 residues. V was pared by 4 bases and J by 6 bases, with 15 bases of the junction left unmatched. CDR3 nucleotides: TGTGCCAGCAGCGATCTCAAACAGGGGATGGGTGCCGGGGAGCTGTTTTTT. Amino acid sequence: CASSDLKQGMGAGELFF.

This rearrangement joins TRBV28 to TRBJ2-1; TRBD2 agrees at 11 bases. Per germline, CDR1 MDHEN and CDR2 SYDVKM. V was pared by 2 bases and J by 4 bases, with 7 bases of the junction left unmatched. The CDR3 loop spans 17 amino acids. The CDR3 coding sequence is TGTGCCAGCAGTTTAATTAGCGGGGGGGGTAATTACAATGAGCAGTTCTTC. Translation: CASSLISGGGNYNEQFF.

V usage is TRBV7-9 and J usage is TRBJ1-1; TRBD1 aligns across 9 bases. V trimming: 5 bases; J trimming: 7 bases; junction bases outside the gene matches: 11. Germline V gives CDR1 SEHNR, CDR2 FQNEAQ (reference sequence). The CDR3 spans 15 residues. CDR3 sequence (DNA): TGTGCCAGCAGCCCGTGGGGACAGGGATTTTTTGAAGCTTTCTTT. It codes for CASSPWGQGFFEAFF. The whole variable domain, filled in from reference TRBV7-9 and TRBJ1-1, reads DTGVSQNPRHKITKRGQNVTFRCDPISEHNRLYWYRQTLGQGPEFLTYFQNEAQLEKSRLLSDRFSAERPKGSFSTLEIQRTEQGDSAMYLCASSPWGQGFFEAFFGQGTRLTVV.

The V call is TRBV6-5, the J call TRBJ1-5; D remains ambiguous. Trimming removed 0 bases from V and 5 bases from J, with 5 bases in between. CDR3 length: 13 residues. Per the germline V gene, CDR1 is MNHEY and CDR2 is SVGAGI. Written as DNA, the CDR3 is TGTGCCAGCAGTTACTCGGCTTATCAGCCCCAGCATTTT. It yields the protein CASSYSAYQPQHF.

This clone is a singleton in its sample. CDR3 protein: CASSKWRASGGETQYF. The CDR3 DNA reads as TGTGCCAGCAGCAAATGGAGGGCTAGCGGGGGTGAGACCCAGTACTTC. The chain links TRBV21-1 to TRBJ2-5; the table names TRBD2, a call not compared with the DNA. TRBV21-1 is recorded as a pseudogene. The CDR3 is 16 residues long.

This clone was counted only a few times. The CDR3 DNA sequence: TGCGCCAGCAGCTTGGGTTCAGCGGGAGCCCACGAGCAGTACTTC. Encoded protein: CASSLGSAGAHEQYF. The chain is built from TRBV5-1 and TRBJ2-7; 8 positions agree with TRBD2. Germline assignment: CDR1 SGHRS and CDR2 YFSETQ. The CDR3 is 15 amino acids. V shed 0 bases, J shed 5 bases, and the junction held 7 bases outside the gene matches.

The chain uses TRBV5-4 and TRBJ1-5; D possibly corresponds to TRBD1 (5 bases). CDR1 and CDR2 (germline): SGHNT, YYREEE (reference sequence). This CDR3 has 15 amino acids. Between the trimmed V and J ends, which lost 2 bases and 0 bases, there was a span of 9 bases. Written as DNA, the CDR3 is TGTGCCAGCAGCTTTGGGGGGAATAGCAATCAGCCCCAGCATTTT. Its translation: CASSFGGNSNQPQHF.

The chain couples TRBV7-2 to TRBJ1-1, with D possibly matching TRBD1 (5 bases). V lost 2 bases, J lost 0 bases, and 10 bases lay in between. The CDR3 sequence is 15 residues long. The germline V gene encodes CDR1 SGHTA and CDR2 FQGNSA. CDR3 in DNA: TGTGCCAGCAGCTTACTAGGGGTGATGAACACTGAAGCTTTCTTT. This sequence encodes CASSLLGVMNTEAFF.

V usage is TRBV7-9 and J usage is TRBJ1-2; weak D call: TRBD1 (5 bases). The CDR3 has 13 residues. The ends were cut back, 1 base at V and 3 bases at J, with 6 bases in the middle. Germline CDR1 and CDR2: SEHNR and FQNEAQ (reference sequence). The CDR3 loop reads CASSLGQHYGYTF. The CDR3 DNA reads as TGTGCCAGCAGCTTAGGACAGCACTATGGCTACACCTTC.

The J gene is TRBJ2-3, the V gene TRBV27; D not resolved. V was trimmed by 4 bases and J by 0 bases, leaving 14 bases between them. The CDR3 consists of 16 residues. CDR1 and CDR2 from the germline V gene are MNHEY and SMNVEV (reference sequence). The CDR3 sequence is CASSSLGIPSTDTQYF. CDR3 bases: TGTGCCAGCAGTTCCCTCGGTATCCCAAGCACAGATACGCAGTATTTT.

The chain links TRBV6-6 to TRBJ1-1; TRBD1 aligns across 8 bases. V was clipped by 6 bases and J by 5 bases; unmatched bases: 5. This CDR3 has 13 residues. Germline CDR1 MNHNY, CDR2 SVGAGI (reference sequence). The CDR3 is CASSPDRETEAFF. Here the CDR3 DNA reads TGTGCCAGCAGCCCGGACAGGGAAACTGAAGCTTTCTTT.

The genes are TRBV5-6 and TRBJ2-5, with 7 bases aligning to TRBD2. The V gene end was trimmed by 0 bases and the J gene end by 2 bases; junction bases not matched to a gene: 7. The CDR3 contains 16 residues. Germline CDR1 and CDR2: SGHDT and YYEEEE. The CDR3 DNA reads as TGTGCCAGCAGCTTGGATTTCCTAGCGGATCAAGAGACCCAGTACTTC. Translation: CASSLDFLADQETQYF. The entire variable domain, with the rest obtained from reference TRBV5-6 and TRBJ2-5, is as follows: DAGVTQSPTHLIKTRGQQVTLRCSPKSGHDTVSWYQQALGQGPQFIFQYYEEEERQRGNFPDRFSGHQFPNYSSELNVNALLLGDSALYLCASSLDFLADQETQYFGPGTRLLVL.

This chain joins TRBV7-2 and TRBJ2-7, with D maybe TRBD1 (5 bases). CDR3 length: 15 residues. The germline CDR1 and CDR2 sequences are SGHTA and FQGNSA. V was pared by 2 bases and J by 3 bases, with 14 bases between. The CDR3 protein is CASSLSAGIDYEQYF. CDR3 DNA: TGTGCCAGCAGCTTATCGGCAGGGATCGACTACGAGCAGTACTTC.

The rearrangement links TRBV6-6 to TRBJ1-2; D might be TRBD1 (6 bases). From germline, CDR1 is MNHNY and CDR2 SVGAGI (reference sequence). The CDR3 is 13 amino acids. V dropped 5 bases and J dropped 6 bases, with 13 bases sitting between them. This CDR3 reads CASSNNRVDGYTF. Here the CDR3 DNA reads TGTGCCAGCAGTAATAACAGGGTTGATGGCTACACCTTC.

The V gene is TRBV19, the J gene TRBJ1-2; 7 bases match TRBD1. The CDR3 extends over 14 amino acids. Per the germline V gene, CDR1 is LNHDA and CDR2 is SQIVND (reference sequence). Trimming took 3 bases from V and 3 from J; bases not matched to a gene: 4. The CDR3 DNA reads TGTGCCAGTAGTATGAGAGGGGGCGACTATGGCTACACCTTC. This gives the protein CASSMRGGDYGYTF.

V is TRBV19 and J is TRBJ2-1, with 14 bases aligning to TRBD2. Germline CDR1 is LNHDA and CDR2 is SQIVND (reference sequence). Germline trimming cut 5 bases from V and 9 bases from J; bases unmatched to any gene: 9. CDR3 length: 16 amino acids. As DNA, the CDR3 is TGTGCCAGTAGTTCCCTCGGGACTAGCGGGAGCGTTGAGCAGTTCTTC. Translated, it gives CASSSLGTSGSVEQFF. The whole variable domain, remainder taken from reference TRBV19 and TRBJ2-1, is DGGITQSPKYLFRKEGQNVTLSCEQNLNHDAMYWYRQDPGQGLRLIYYSQIVNDFQKGDIAEGYSVSREKKESFPLTVTSAQKNPTAFYLCASSSLGTSGSVEQFFGPGTRLTVL.

This chain joins TRBV2 and TRBJ2-3; the match to TRBD2 covers 11 bases. This CDR3 comprises 17 residues. With 1 base clipped from V and 3 bases from J, the junction kept 6 bases outside the gene matches. Germline values: CDR1 SNHLY, CDR2 FYNNEI. In DNA form, the CDR3 reads TGTGCCAGCAGTGAAGGGAGATTAGCGGGAGGGACAGATACGCAGTATTTT. This gives the protein CASSEGRLAGGTDTQYF.

This sequence joins TRBV29-1 and TRBJ2-3; D possibly corresponds to TRBD2 (5 bases). CDR1 SQVTM and CDR2 ANQGSEA come from the germline V gene. Trimming took off 5 bases at V and 6 bases at J, with 18 bases between the two ends. This CDR3 contains 14 residues. In nucleotides, the CDR3 is TGCAGCGTTTCCGCGGGTCTCCGACTGGATACGCAGTATTTT. This sequence encodes CSVSAGLRLDTQYF.

This clone turned up a few times. The chain has TRBV19 and TRBJ2-7; 12 nucleotides align to TRBD2. Germline-derived CDR1 and CDR2 are LNHDA and SQIVND (reference sequence). This CDR3 region has 16 residues. Trimming took 4 bases from V and 4 from J; bases not matched to a gene: 8. The CDR3 region has the DNA TGTGCCAGTAGTACAAGGACTAGCGGGAACCGGTACGAGCAGTACTTC. Its protein is CASSTRTSGNRYEQYF.